This entry lists 8 T cell receptor beta chains sequenced from one sample in a study of T cell responses to AZD1222 COVID-19 vaccine. Here immunoSEQ multiplex PCR was the method, and the copy in TCRdb shows in-frame clones only, minus some. Counted here are 95,000 to 100,000 clones, approximately 90% occurring once; the ten biggest clones make up 1% to 1.5%. The sequencing used peripheral blood, collected on day 0 of AZD1222 vaccination. Receptors originate from an adult in good health.

This clone was counted a single time. The chain recombines TRBV9 with TRBJ2-1, with D uncertain. Germline CDR1 SGDLS, CDR2 YYNGEE. The CDR3 extends over 14 amino acids. The V end was cut by 0 bases, the J end by 0 bases, with 4 bases between. The CDR3 DNA is TGTGCCAGCAGCGTAGGGAGCTCCTACAATGAGCAGTTCTTC. Its translation: CASSVGSSYNEQFF.

The chain carries TRBV5-6 and TRBJ2-5; TRBD1 agrees at 9 bases. The CDR3 runs to 14 residues. Germline V CDR1 and CDR2: SGHDT, YYEEEE. V was pared by 4 bases and J by 5 bases, with 6 bases of the junction left unmatched. CDR3 sequence: CASSLDRGYETQYF. The CDR3 DNA follows: TGTGCCAGCAGCCTGGACAGGGGCTACGAGACCCAGTACTTC.

This chain uses TRBV7-2 with TRBJ1-1; D not resolved. The CDR3 consists of 15 residues. Deletions cut 5 bases from V and 6 bases from J, with 19 bases between. Germline V gene sequence: CDR1 SGHTA, CDR2 FQGNSA. CDR3 region: CASSPQGRWWAEAFF. CDR3 in DNA: TGTGCCAGCAGCCCACAAGGGCGTTGGTGGGCTGAAGCTTTCTTT.

The rearrangement uses TRBV6-6 and TRBJ1-4; D call uncertain. Germline loops: CDR1 MNHNY, CDR2 SVGAGI (reference sequence). The ends were cut back, 2 bases at V and 7 bases at J, with 2 bases in the middle. The CDR3 consists of 11 residues. CDR3 loop: CASSYGEKLFF. CDR3 bases: TGTGCCAGCAGTTACGGTGAAAAACTGTTTTTT.

V is TRBV6-5 and J is TRBJ1-6; TRBD1 might be the D (5 bases). The CDR3 is 16 residues long. The V and J ends lost 1 base and 7 bases respectively, with 14 bases between them. In germline, CDR1 is MNHEY, CDR2 SVGAGI. In DNA, the CDR3 is TGTGCCAGCAGTTACTACATTGCGGGGCCAAATTCACCCCTCCACTTT. Encoded protein: CASSYYIAGPNSPLHF.

The sample holds one count of this clone. The J gene is TRBJ1-5, the V gene TRBV12-3 or TRBV12-4; D gene unclear. The CDR3 runs 12 residues. The V end lost 3 bases, the J end lost 6 bases, and 6 bases lay between the germline ends. CDR3 bases: TGTGCCAGCAGTTTTAGGATTCAGCCCCAGCATTTT. Protein product: CASSFRIQPQHF.

V gene TRBV9 combines with J gene TRBJ2-2; the match to TRBD1 covers 7 bases. The J segment lost 0 bases and the V segment lost 0 bases, leaving 8 bases of the junction unmatched. Germline assignment: CDR1 SGDLS and CDR2 YYNGEE. The CDR3 has 18 residues. The CDR3 DNA follows: TGTGCCAGCAGCGTAGTCCCTGGGGGACAGACGAACACCGGGGAGCTGTTTTTT. Encoded protein: CASSVVPGGQTNTGELFF.

V and J are TRBV6-5 and TRBJ2-3; D is undetermined. Trimming left V 5 bases short and J 3 bases short, with 9 bases between. CDR3 size: 13 residues. Per germline, CDR1 MNHEY and CDR2 SVGAGI. The DNA of the CDR3 is TGTGCCAGCAGTCTTAGTGGGACAGATACGCAGTATTTT. As protein: CASSLSGTDTQYF.